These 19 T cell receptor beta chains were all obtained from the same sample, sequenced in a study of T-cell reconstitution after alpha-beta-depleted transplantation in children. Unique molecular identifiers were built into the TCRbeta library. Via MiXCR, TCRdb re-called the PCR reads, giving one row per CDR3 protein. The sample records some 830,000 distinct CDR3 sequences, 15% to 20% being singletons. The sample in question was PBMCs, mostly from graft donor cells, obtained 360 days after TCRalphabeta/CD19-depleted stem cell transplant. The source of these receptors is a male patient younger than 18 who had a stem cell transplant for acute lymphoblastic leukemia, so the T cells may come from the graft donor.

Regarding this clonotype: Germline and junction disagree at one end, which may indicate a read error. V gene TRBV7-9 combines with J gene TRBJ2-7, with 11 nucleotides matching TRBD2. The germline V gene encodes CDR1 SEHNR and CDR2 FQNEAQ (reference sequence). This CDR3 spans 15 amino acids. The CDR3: CASSLTSGSSSEQYF. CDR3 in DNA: TGTGCCAGCAGCCTCACTAGCGGGAGTTCCTCCGAGCAGTACTTC.

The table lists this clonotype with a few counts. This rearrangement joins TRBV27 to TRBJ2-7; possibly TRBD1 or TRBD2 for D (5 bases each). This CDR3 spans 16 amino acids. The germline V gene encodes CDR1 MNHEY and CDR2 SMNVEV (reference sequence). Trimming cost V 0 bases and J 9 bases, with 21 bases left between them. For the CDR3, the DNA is TGTGCCAGCAGTTTATCGGGGGTTCTTGCGCGTCGTCGGCAGTACTTC. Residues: CASSLSGVLARRRQYF.

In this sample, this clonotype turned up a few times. The DNA for the CDR3 is TGTGCCAGCAGCGCACAAGCGGGAGCCAATGAGCAGTTCTTC. Translated: CASSAQAGANEQFF. V usage is TRBV7-9 and J usage is TRBJ2-1; TRBD2 aligns across 8 bases. With 5 bases clipped from V and 6 bases from J, the junction kept 6 bases outside the gene matches. CDR1 SEHNR and CDR2 FQNEAQ come from the germline V gene (reference sequence). The CDR3 length is 14 residues.

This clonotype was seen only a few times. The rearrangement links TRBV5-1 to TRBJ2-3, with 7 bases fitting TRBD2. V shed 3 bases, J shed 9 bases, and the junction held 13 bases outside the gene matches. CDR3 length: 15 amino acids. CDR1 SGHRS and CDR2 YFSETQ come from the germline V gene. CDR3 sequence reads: CASSSAGAPLGTQYF. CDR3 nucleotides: TGCGCCAGCAGCTCCGCGGGAGCCCCCCTAGGCACGCAGTATTTT.

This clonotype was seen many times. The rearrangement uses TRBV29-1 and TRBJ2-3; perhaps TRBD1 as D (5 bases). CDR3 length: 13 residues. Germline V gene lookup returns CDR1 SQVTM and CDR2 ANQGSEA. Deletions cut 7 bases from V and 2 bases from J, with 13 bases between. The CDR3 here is CSGLQEITDTQYF. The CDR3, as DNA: TGCAGCGGTTTACAGGAGATCACAGATACGCAGTATTTT.

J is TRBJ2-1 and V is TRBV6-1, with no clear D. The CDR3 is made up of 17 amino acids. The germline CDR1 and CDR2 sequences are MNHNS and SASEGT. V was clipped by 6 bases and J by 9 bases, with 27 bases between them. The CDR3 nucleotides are TGTGCCAGCAGAGAAAAGGCTAGATGGTCCCTAATGGGTGAGCAGTTCTTC. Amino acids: CASREKARWSLMGEQFF.

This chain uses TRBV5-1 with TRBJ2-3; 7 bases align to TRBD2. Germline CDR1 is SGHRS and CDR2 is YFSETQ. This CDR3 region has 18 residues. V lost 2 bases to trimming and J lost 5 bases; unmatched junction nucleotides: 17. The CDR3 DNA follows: TGCGCCAGCAGCTTTTCAAGCGGGGCTCTCTTACTTTTAGATACGCAGTATTTT. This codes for CASSFSSGALLLLDTQYF.

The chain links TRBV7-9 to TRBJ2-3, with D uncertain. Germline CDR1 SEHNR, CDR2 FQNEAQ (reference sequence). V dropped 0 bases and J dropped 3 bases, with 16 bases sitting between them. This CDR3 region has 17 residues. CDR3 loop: CASSLAPIAVGTDTQYF. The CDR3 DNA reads TGTGCCAGCAGCTTAGCGCCAATCGCGGTGGGAACAGATACGCAGTATTTT.

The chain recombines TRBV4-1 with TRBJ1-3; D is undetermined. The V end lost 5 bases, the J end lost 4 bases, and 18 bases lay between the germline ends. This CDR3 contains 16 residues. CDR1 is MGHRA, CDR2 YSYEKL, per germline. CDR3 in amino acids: CASSTPGPRAGNTIYF. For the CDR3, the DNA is TGCGCCAGCAGCACCCCCGGGCCCCGAGCCGGAAACACCATATATTTT.

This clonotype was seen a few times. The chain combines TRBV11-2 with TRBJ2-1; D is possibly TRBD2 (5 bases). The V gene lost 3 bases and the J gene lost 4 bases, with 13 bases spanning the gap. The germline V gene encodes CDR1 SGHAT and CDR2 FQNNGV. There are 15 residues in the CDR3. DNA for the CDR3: TGTGCCAGCAGCTTTGGAACCCGAGGGTACAATGAGCAGTTCTTC. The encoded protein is CASSFGTRGYNEQFF.

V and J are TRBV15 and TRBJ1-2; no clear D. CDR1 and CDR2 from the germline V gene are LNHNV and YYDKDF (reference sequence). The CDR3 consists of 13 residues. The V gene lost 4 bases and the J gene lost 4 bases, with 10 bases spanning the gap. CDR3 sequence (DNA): TGTGCCACCAGCACCGAACAGCTCTATGGCTACACCTTC. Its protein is CATSTEQLYGYTF.

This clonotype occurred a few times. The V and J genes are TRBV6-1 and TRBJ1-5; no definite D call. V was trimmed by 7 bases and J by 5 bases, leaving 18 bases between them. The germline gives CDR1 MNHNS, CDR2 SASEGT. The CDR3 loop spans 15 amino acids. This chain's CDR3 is CASTSTRGGYQPQHF. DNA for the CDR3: TGTGCCAGCACCTCAACCCGGGGAGGGTATCAGCCCCAGCATTTT.

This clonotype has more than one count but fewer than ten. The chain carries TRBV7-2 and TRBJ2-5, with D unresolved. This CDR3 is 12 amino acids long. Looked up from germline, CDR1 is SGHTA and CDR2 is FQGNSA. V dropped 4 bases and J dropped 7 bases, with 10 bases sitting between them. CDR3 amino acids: CASSYSPGTQYF. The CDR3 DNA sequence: TGTGCCAGCAGCTATAGTCCGGGGACCCAGTACTTC.

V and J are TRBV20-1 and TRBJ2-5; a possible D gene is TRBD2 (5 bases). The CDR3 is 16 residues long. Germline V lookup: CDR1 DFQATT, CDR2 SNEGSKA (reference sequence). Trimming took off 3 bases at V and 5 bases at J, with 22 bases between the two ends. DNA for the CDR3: TGCAGTGCTAGTGAACTCAGTCCGGGCGAGGGTGAGACCCAGTACTTC. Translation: CSASELSPGEGETQYF.

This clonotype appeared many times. The CDR3 reads CASSVLGGSGEQYF. The CDR3 region has the DNA TGTGCCAGCAGCGTACTAGGTGGTAGCGGCGAGCAGTACTTC. The V gene is TRBV9, the J gene TRBJ2-7; perhaps TRBD2 as D (6 bases). This CDR3 comprises 14 residues. Germline loops: CDR1 SGDLS, CDR2 YYNGEE. Trimming cost V 1 base and J 6 bases, with 14 bases left between them.

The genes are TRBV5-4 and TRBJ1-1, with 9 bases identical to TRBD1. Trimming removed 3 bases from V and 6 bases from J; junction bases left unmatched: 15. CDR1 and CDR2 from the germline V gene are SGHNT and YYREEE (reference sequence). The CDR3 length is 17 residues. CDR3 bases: TGTGCCAGCAGCTCCGACCTAGGGACAGGGTTGAAGGCTGAAGCTTTCTTT. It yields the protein CASSSDLGTGLKAEAFF.

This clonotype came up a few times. CDR3 nucleotide sequence: TGCGCCAGCAGCTCCTCTTGGGGAGCGGGGGCAGCAAATGAGCAGTTCTTC. Its translation is CASSSSWGAGAANEQFF. The chain joins TRBV5-1 to TRBJ2-1; 8 bases line up with TRBD2. The CDR3 totals 17 residues. CDR1 and CDR2 from the germline V gene are SGHRS and YFSETQ. The J segment lost 7 bases and the V segment lost 3 bases, leaving 15 bases of the junction unmatched.

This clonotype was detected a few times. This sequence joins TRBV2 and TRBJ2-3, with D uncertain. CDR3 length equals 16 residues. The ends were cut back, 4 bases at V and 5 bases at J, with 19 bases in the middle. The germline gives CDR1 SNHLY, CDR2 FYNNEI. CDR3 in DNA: TGTGCCAGCAGTGGGGCAAGGCGGATGGGAAGAGATACGCAGTATTTT. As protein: CASSGARRMGRDTQYF.

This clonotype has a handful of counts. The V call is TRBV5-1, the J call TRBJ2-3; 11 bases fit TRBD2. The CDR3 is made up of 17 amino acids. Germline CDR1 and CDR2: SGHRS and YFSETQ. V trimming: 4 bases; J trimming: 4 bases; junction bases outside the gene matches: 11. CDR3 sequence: CASSRGIAGGPSDTQYF. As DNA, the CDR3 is TGCGCCAGCAGCCGTGGCATAGCGGGAGGGCCGTCAGATACGCAGTATTTT.